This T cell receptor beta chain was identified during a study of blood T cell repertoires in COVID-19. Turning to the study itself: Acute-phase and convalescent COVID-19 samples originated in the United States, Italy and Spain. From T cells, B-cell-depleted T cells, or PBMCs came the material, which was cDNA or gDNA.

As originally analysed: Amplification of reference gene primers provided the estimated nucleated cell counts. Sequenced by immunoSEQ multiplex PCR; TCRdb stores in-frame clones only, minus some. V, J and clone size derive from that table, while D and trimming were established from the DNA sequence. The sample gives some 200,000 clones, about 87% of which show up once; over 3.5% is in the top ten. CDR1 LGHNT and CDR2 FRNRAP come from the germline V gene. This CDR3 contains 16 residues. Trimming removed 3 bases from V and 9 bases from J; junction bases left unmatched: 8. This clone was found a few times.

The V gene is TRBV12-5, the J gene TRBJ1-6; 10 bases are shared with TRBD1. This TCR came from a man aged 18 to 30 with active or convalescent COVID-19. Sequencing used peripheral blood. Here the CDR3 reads CASGFATGGLSSPLHF. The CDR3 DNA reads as TGTGCTAGTGGTTTCGCGACAGGGGGCTTAAGTTCACCCCTCCACTTT. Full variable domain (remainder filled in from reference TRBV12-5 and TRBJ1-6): DARVTQTPRHKVTEMGQEVTMRCQPILGHNTVFWYRQTMMQGLELLAYFRNRAPLDDSGMPKDRFSAEMPDATLATLKIQPSEPRDSAVYFCASGFATGGLSSPLHFGNGTRLTVT.